This TCR beta chain is drawn from a study of blood T cell repertoires in COVID-19. Study as a whole: The analysed material was cDNA or gDNA that came from T cells, B-cell-depleted T cells, or PBMCs.

V lost 8 bases and J 2 bases, leaving 9 bases between the germline ends. CDR3 length: 13 amino acids. Germline lookup yields CDR1 SNHLY and CDR2 FYNNEI. Methods used by the authors: Amplification with reference gene primers provided the estimates of nucleated cell counts. The protocol was immunoSEQ multiplex PCR, while the TCRdb copy is restricted to in-frame clones and leaves out a portion. V and J calls and clone size come straight from that table; D and trimming were deduced from the DNA. The table has some 220,000 clones, around 85% seen once; the top ten hold about 2.5%. The source is a woman in her seventies with COVID-19, enrolled during active disease. This chain connects TRBV2 to TRBJ1-4, with unresolved D. The specimen was peripheral blood. CDR3 bases: TGTGCCAGCGGTACAGATACTAATGAAAAACTGTTTTTT. It yields the protein CASGTDTNEKLFF. Full variable domain (missing parts from reference TRBV2 and TRBJ1-4): EPEVTQTPSHQVTQMGQEVILRCVPISNHLYFYWYRQILGQKVEFLVSFYNNEISEKSEIFDDQFSVERPDGSNFTLKIRSTKLEDSAMYFCASGTDTNEKLFFGSGTQLSVL.